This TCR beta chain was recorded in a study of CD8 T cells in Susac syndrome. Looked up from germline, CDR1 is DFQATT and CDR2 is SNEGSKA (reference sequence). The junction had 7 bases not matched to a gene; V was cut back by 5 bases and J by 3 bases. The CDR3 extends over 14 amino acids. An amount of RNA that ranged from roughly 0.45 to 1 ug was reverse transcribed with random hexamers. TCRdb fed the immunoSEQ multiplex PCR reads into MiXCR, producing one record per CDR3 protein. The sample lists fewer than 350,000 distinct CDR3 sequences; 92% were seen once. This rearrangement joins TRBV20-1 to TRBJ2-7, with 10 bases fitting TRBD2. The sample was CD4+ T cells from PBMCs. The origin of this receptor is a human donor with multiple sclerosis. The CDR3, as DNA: TGCAGTGCTCATACCAGCGGGAGGGGCTACGAGCAGTACTTC. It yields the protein CSAHTSGRGYEQYF.